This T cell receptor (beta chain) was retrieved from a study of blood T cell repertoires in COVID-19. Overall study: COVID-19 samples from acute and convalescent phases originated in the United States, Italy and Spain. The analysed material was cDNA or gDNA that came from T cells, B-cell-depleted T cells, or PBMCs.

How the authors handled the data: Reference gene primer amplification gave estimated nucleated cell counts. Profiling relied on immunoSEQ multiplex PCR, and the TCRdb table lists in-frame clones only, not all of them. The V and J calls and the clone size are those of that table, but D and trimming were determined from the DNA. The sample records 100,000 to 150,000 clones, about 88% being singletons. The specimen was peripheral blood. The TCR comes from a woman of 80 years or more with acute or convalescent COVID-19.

This CDR3 is CASSSGWGQPQHF. The CDR3 DNA follows: TGTGCCAGCAGTTCAGGGTGGGGTCAGCCCCAGCATTTT. The chain recombines TRBV2 with TRBJ1-5; D is perhaps TRBD1 (5 bases). The germline V gene encodes CDR1 SNHLY and CDR2 FYNNEI. The CDR3 is 13 amino acids. The V end was cut by 5 bases, the J end by 6 bases, with 11 bases between.